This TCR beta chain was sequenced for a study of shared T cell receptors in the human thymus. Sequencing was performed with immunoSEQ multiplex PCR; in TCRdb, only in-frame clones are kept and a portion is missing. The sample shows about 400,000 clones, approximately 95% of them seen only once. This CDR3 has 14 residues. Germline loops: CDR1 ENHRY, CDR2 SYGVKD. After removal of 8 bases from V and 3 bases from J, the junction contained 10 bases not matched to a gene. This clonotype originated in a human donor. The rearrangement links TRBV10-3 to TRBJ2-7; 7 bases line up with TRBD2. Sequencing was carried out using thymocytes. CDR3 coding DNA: TGTGCCATCCGGGGGGACCTTATCTTCTACGAGCAGTACTTC. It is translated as CAIRGDLIFYEQYF.